The subject of this entry is one T cell receptor beta chain. Antigen: not known. At one boundary the junction diverges from the germline segment, which might be a read error. Hyperthyroidism was new, under 2 months, in patients aged 18 to 65. Lactation, pregnancy, uncontrolled infections and other autoimmune diseases were all grounds for excluding patients. Approximately 10 ml of fresh blood yielded the PBMCs by density gradient. The data derive from a study of Graves' ophthalmopathy and Graves' hyperthyroidism. Using RNA transcripts, the TCR beta CDR3 regions were amplified. After a first-round RT-PCR with HTBI primers, a second-round multiplex PCR was run. TCRdb analysed the multiplex PCR reads with MiXCR anew, one entry per CDR3 protein. The sample includes about 39,000 distinct CDR3 sequences, about 50% of them seen just once. The CDR3 is made up of 11 amino acids. In germline, CDR1 is SGHTA, CDR2 FQGTGA.

Study outcomes and limitations: Distinction of ophthalmopathy from stable hyperthyroidism by a 13-signature model reached roughly 88% sensitivity and 65% to 83% specificity.

The receptor was derived from an adult woman with stable Graves' hyperthyroidism. V and J are TRBV7-3 and TRBJ1-6; D perhaps matches TRBD1 (5 bases). The specimen sequenced was peripheral blood. DNA of the CDR3: TGTGCCAGCAACAACGAGGGGCAGGCATCGTTT. Translation: CASNNEGQASF.